This record covers a single T cell receptor (beta chain). Its cognate antigen is unknown. This entry belongs to a study of T cell repertoires in cytomegalovirus infection. Study in general: Public TCR beta signatures were indicative of both CMV infection and a matching HLA type.

The CDR3 runs 16 residues. Germline V lookup: CDR1 SGHVS, CDR2 FQNEAQ. V shed 0 bases and J 9 bases; nucleotides not matched to a gene: 4. TCRdb fed the reads into MiXCR, producing one record per CDR3 protein. The sample shows 740,000 or so distinct CDR3 sequences, about 40% of them seen only once. Regarding the study as a whole: There were HLA-C-restricted CMV-specific TCR beta clonotypes dominating the ex vivo response.

V is TRBV7-8 and J is TRBJ1-6, with 11 bases aligning to TRBD1. Material for sequencing was PBMCs. This sequence originates from a human donor in good health (CMV status not recorded). Some clones in this sample may be carry-over from other donors' samples. The CDR3 nucleotides read TGTGCCAGCAGCTTAGCAGGACAGGGGGCCACTTCACCCCTCCACTTT. Amino acids: CASSLAGQGATSPLHF.